These 25 T cell receptor beta chains originate from one sample sequenced in a study of CD8 T cells in Susac syndrome. Random hexamers were used to reverse transcribe an amount of roughly 0.5 to 1 ug RNA. TCRdb re-called the immunoSEQ multiplex PCR reads through MiXCR, storing one row per CDR3 protein. This sample has about 60,000 distinct CDR3 sequences, with about 94% found just once. The specimen sequenced was CD8+ T cells from PBMCs. The origin of the receptors is a human donor with multiple sclerosis.

The V call is TRBV5-4, the J call TRBJ1-2; 9 bases map to TRBD1. This CDR3 contains 15 residues. Losses at the gene ends were 3 bases for V and 2 bases for J; bases not matched to a gene: 5. Germline assignment: CDR1 SGHNT and CDR2 YYREEE (reference sequence). CDR3 nucleotide sequence: TGTGCCAGCAGCTCCGGGACAGGGATGAACTATGGCTACACCTTC. This codes for CASSSGTGMNYGYTF.

This chain connects TRBV10-2 to TRBJ2-7, with TRBD1 matching 8 bases. Trimming removed 10 bases from V and 6 bases from J; junction bases left unmatched: 11. The length of the CDR3 is 13 residues. Germline CDR1 is WSHSY and CDR2 is SAAADI. The DNA for the CDR3 is TGCGCCACCTCGGACAGGGACTCTCCCGAGCAGTACTTC. Translating it yields CATSDRDSPEQYF.

This clonotype was detected once. The chain has TRBV27 and TRBJ2-3; 16 positions match TRBD2. CDR3 length: 20 amino acids. After removal of 6 bases from V and 5 bases from J, the junction contained 17 bases not matched to a gene. Germline V gene lookup returns CDR1 MNHEY and CDR2 SMNVEV (reference sequence). In nucleotides, the CDR3 is TGTGCCAGCAGGCAAGGGACACGCCAGGGGACTAGCGGGGGGGAAGATACGCAGTATTTT. It encodes CASRQGTRQGTSGGEDTQYF.

This chain connects TRBV19 to TRBJ1-5; weak D call: TRBD1 (6 bases). V was clipped by 3 bases and J by 5 bases, with 11 bases between them. The CDR3 spans 14 residues. CDR1 is LNHDA and CDR2 is SQIVND in the germline V gene (reference sequence). CDR3 loop: CASSIAGVHQPQHF. CDR3 nucleotide sequence: TGTGCCAGTAGTATCGCAGGGGTGCATCAGCCCCAGCATTTT.

The chain employs TRBV5-4 and TRBJ2-7; 9 bases agree with TRBD1. The germline V gene encodes CDR1 SGHNT and CDR2 YYREEE (reference sequence). The CDR3 loop spans 13 amino acids. Trimming at V came to 9 bases and at J to 1 base, leaving 5 bases not matched to a gene. The CDR3 DNA sequence: TGTGCCACCGGGGACAGGGTGTCCTACGAGCAGTACTTC. Protein sequence: CATGDRVSYEQYF.

The chain employs TRBV28 and TRBJ2-5; 8 bases align to TRBD1. Germline V gene lookup returns CDR1 MDHEN and CDR2 SYDVKM. This CDR3 comprises 15 residues. The ends lost 6 bases at V and 3 bases at J; junction bases unmatched: 9. The CDR3 DNA sequence: TGTGCCAGCAGCCTGGACAGGGTGGGGAAAGAGACCCAGTACTTC. Translating gives CASSLDRVGKETQYF.

The chain combines TRBV2 with TRBJ2-7; 8 positions agree with TRBD1. This CDR3 contains 16 residues. The germline gives CDR1 SNHLY, CDR2 FYNNEI. The V segment lost 2 bases and the J segment 0 bases; nucleotides outside the gene matches: 6. CDR3 bases: TGTGCCAGCAGTGAAAGAAGGGACAGGAGCTCCTACGAGCAGTACTTC. It is translated as CASSERRDRSSYEQYF.

The J gene is TRBJ1-2, the V gene TRBV20-1; tentative D call: TRBD1 (6 bases). Germline CDR1 reads DFQATT; CDR2 reads SNEGSKA (reference sequence). The length of the CDR3 is 12 residues. V was clipped by 6 bases and J by 3 bases, with 11 bases between them. The CDR3 nucleotides are TGCAGTGCCGCTGAGGGGGACTATGGCTACACCTTC. Translating gives CSAAEGDYGYTF.

The chain recombines TRBV27 with TRBJ1-1; possible D gene TRBD1, 5 bases. Trimming took 2 bases from V and 7 from J, leaving 17 bases between them. Germline V lookup: CDR1 MNHEY, CDR2 SMNVEV (reference sequence). CDR3 length equals 15 residues. The CDR3 loop is CASSLQGLGTGEAFF. In DNA form, the CDR3 reads TGTGCCAGCAGTTTACAGGGCTTGGGAACAGGTGAAGCTTTCTTT.

This chain uses TRBV29-1 with TRBJ2-1, with 11 positions matching TRBD2. This CDR3 contains 18 residues. V lost 7 bases and J lost 0; bases outside the gene matches: 14. From germline, CDR1 is SQVTM and CDR2 ANQGSEA. DNA of the CDR3: TGCAGCGGAGAGGGACTAGCGGTAAAAGATAGCTCCTACAATGAGCAGTTCTTC. This codes for CSGEGLAVKDSSYNEQFF.

This clonotype appeared a few times. V is TRBV11-1 and J is TRBJ2-1; 9 bases are a match to TRBD1. This CDR3 has 15 amino acids. From germline, CDR1 is SGHAT and CDR2 FQDESV (reference sequence). V lost 6 bases to trimming and J lost 8 bases; unmatched junction nucleotides: 11. The CDR3 region is CASSFRGQGIHEQFF. CDR3 nucleotide sequence: TGTGCCAGCAGTTTTAGGGGACAGGGAATCCATGAGCAGTTCTTC.

The chain has TRBV24-1 and TRBJ1-2; possibly TRBD1 for D (5 bases). With 5 bases removed from V and 6 bases from J, the gap between germline ends came to 18 bases. CDR1 is KGHDR, CDR2 SFDVKD, per germline. The CDR3 spans 15 residues. CDR3 protein: CATSAPTGTGNGYTF. The CDR3 nucleotides are TGTGCCACCAGTGCCCCAACCGGGACGGGGAATGGCTACACCTTC.

The chain joins TRBV12-3 or TRBV12-4 to TRBJ2-5; the D is unclear. The V gene lost 3 bases and the J gene lost 5 bases, with 7 bases spanning the gap. The CDR3 length is 12 residues. The CDR3 loop is CASSFGGETQYF. CDR3 coding DNA: TGTGCCAGCAGTTTTGGTGGGGAGACCCAGTACTTC.

This clonotype was seen only a few times. The chain carries TRBV27 and TRBJ2-7; 7 positions match TRBD2. Germline lookup yields CDR1 MNHEY and CDR2 SMNVEV (reference sequence). V was pared by 5 bases and J by 0 bases, with 4 bases of the junction left unmatched. The CDR3 spans 14 residues. DNA of the CDR3: TGTGCCAGCAGTCTAGTAGCGGGCTCCTACGAGCAGTACTTC. It translates to CASSLVAGSYEQYF.

This chain uses TRBV3-1 with TRBJ2-5; 7 bases match TRBD1. CDR3 length: 14 residues. CDR1 is LGHDT, CDR2 YNNKEL, per germline (reference sequence). The trim removed 0 bases at V and 14 bases at J, leaving 12 bases unmatched. The CDR3 protein is CASSQDIGQDHVYF. CDR3 coding DNA: TGTGCCAGCAGCCAAGATATCGGACAGGATCATGTTTACTTC.

This clonotype was detected only once. CDR3 sequence (DNA): TGTGCCAGCAGCTTAGCCGGGACTGGCGTAGAGCAGTACTTC. It yields the protein CASSLAGTGVEQYF. The chain couples TRBV7-2 to TRBJ2-7; D possibly corresponds to TRBD2 (6 bases). The V gene lost 0 bases and the J gene lost 7 bases, with 13 bases spanning the gap. CDR3 length equals 14 residues. Germline assignment: CDR1 SGHTA and CDR2 FQGNSA.

The V and J genes are TRBV5-6 and TRBJ1-2, with 7 bases fitting TRBD1. Per the germline V gene, CDR1 is SGHDT and CDR2 is YYEEEE. J was trimmed by 4 bases and V by 3 bases; bases with no gene match: 12. CDR3 size: 16 residues. The CDR3 DNA sequence: TGTGCCAGCAGCTCAGGACAGGCGGTCCTGTTCTATGGCTACACCTTC. It yields the protein CASSSGQAVLFYGYTF.

The CDR3 region is CASSYSLGPSYNEQFF. Written as DNA, the CDR3 is TGTGCCAGCAGTTACTCTTTAGGGCCATCCTACAATGAGCAGTTCTTC. This chain links TRBV6-5 with TRBJ2-1, with D unresolved. The CDR3 loop spans 16 amino acids. Germline V gene sequence: CDR1 MNHEY, CDR2 SVGAGI. V shed 0 bases and J shed 1 base, with 10 bases lying between them.

The rearrangement uses TRBV13 and TRBJ1-1; 7 nucleotides align to TRBD1. Germline V gives CDR1 PRHDT, CDR2 FYEKMQ (reference sequence). Trimming at V came to 4 bases and at J to 0 bases, leaving 5 bases not matched to a gene. This CDR3 comprises 15 residues. The CDR3, as DNA: TGTGCCAGCAGCTACGGGACAGTGATGAACACTGAAGCTTTCTTT. Its translation: CASSYGTVMNTEAFF.

The chain links TRBV5-1 to TRBJ2-1; the D gene is possibly TRBD2 (6 bases). The CDR3 covers 13 residues. CDR1 and CDR2 (germline): SGHRS, YFSETQ. V was clipped by 3 bases and J by 6 bases, with 10 bases between them. This CDR3 is CASSSGGPNEQFF. Here the CDR3 DNA reads TGCGCCAGCAGCTCCGGAGGGCCCAATGAGCAGTTCTTC.

The CDR3 reads CASSEFLANEQFF. The CDR3 DNA reads TGTGCCAGCAGCGAGTTTCTAGCGAATGAGCAGTTCTTC. The chain employs TRBV7-2 and TRBJ2-1, with D tentatively TRBD2 (6 bases). Deletions cut 5 bases from V and 7 bases from J, with 12 bases between. Germline CDR1 SGHTA, CDR2 FQGNSA. CDR3 length: 13 residues.

The gene calls are TRBV30 and TRBJ2-7; a weak D match, TRBD1 (6 bases). V was trimmed by 0 bases and J by 3 bases, leaving 9 bases between them. This CDR3 is 13 amino acids long. Germline CDR1 reads GTSNPN; CDR2 reads SVGIG (reference sequence). CDR3 DNA: TGTGCCTGGAGTGTAGGACAGAGCTACGAGCAGTACTTC. This codes for CAWSVGQSYEQYF.

The chain is built from TRBV6-1 and TRBJ2-3; no clear D gene. CDR1 is MNHNS and CDR2 is SASEGT in the germline V gene. The V end was cut by 2 bases, the J end by 4 bases, with 7 bases between. The CDR3 length is 13 residues. CDR3 amino acids: CASSEPYPDTQYF. The CDR3 bases are TGTGCCAGCAGTGAACCTTACCCAGATACGCAGTATTTT.

This chain uses TRBV5-1 with TRBJ2-7; D is unclear. V lost 0 bases and J 7 bases, leaving 11 bases between the germline ends. CDR1 is SGHRS, CDR2 YFSETQ, per germline. The CDR3 covers 13 residues. CDR3 region: CASSLAVLEEQYF. As DNA, the CDR3 is TGCGCCAGCAGCTTGGCCGTCTTGGAAGAGCAGTACTTC.

The chain carries TRBV3-1 and TRBJ2-1, with 12 bases aligning to TRBD2. CDR1 and CDR2 from the germline V gene are LGHDT and YNNKEL (reference sequence). The CDR3 has 16 amino acids. The ends lost 0 bases at V and 9 bases at J; junction bases unmatched: 6. CDR3 amino acids: CASSQDPSGRAAEQFF. The CDR3 DNA reads as TGTGCCAGCAGCCAAGATCCTAGCGGGAGGGCCGCTGAGCAGTTCTTC.